Listed below are T cell receptor beta chains from one sample, sequenced in a study of T cells after yellow fever vaccination. MiXCR was run by TCRdb on the 5' RACE reads, yielding one entry per CDR3 protein. Here the sample spans roughly 190,000 distinct CDR3 sequences, approximately 10% being singletons. Sequencing was performed on CD8+ T cells sorted from PBMCs, taken 15 days after the yellow fever booster vaccination. These receptors originate from a man younger than 35 who received the YFV17D yellow fever vaccine. Each CDR3 is given with its conserved first and last residue. Each record gives: V gene, J gene, CDR3 protein.

v_gene: TRBV6-1
j_gene: TRBJ1-6
CDR3aa: CASSEQEGLSPLHF

v_gene: TRBV7-2
j_gene: TRBJ2-5
CDR3aa: CASSLVTSGGPIQETQYF

v_gene: TRBV20-1
j_gene: TRBJ2-7
CDR3aa: CSARAGTPSEQYF

v_gene: TRBV11-2
j_gene: TRBJ2-5
CDR3aa: CASSSEGGLAGTQYF

v_gene: TRBV9
j_gene: TRBJ1-2
CDR3aa: CASSVATPTGDYGYTF

v_gene: TRBV4-3
j_gene: TRBJ2-7
CDR3aa: CASSQAIQGGDYEQYF

v_gene: TRBV30
j_gene: TRBJ2-1
CDR3aa: CAWGPLKPEQFF

v_gene: TRBV9
j_gene: TRBJ1-1
CDR3aa: CASSPEGEPAETEAFF

v_gene: TRBV28
j_gene: TRBJ2-5
CDR3aa: CASSLSGGGGETQYF

v_gene: TRBV7-9
j_gene: TRBJ2-2
CDR3aa: CASSFPTDRGYLNLFGSGELFF